These T cell receptor beta chains were read from a single sample in a study of T-cell memory formation after mild COVID-19. TCRdb independently ran MiXCR on the 5' RACE reads; one entry per CDR3 protein. The sample lists under 300,000 distinct CDR3 sequences, more than 8% occurring once. The sample was PBMCs or a T cell subset sorted from them (not recorded which). The receptors here all came from a young man who had mild COVID-19 (a few samples of this study predate the infection). Cell type and time point are not known. CDR3s include the opening cysteine and the closing phenylalanine or tryptophan. The order of the fields is CDR3 protein, clone size, V gene. Size values are once, few and many counts, or a class for expanded clones, and some rows have none.

cdr3_aa: CSVGGLFGGELFF
clone_size: few
v_call: TRBV29-1

cdr3_aa: CASSQDLGRGYNSPLHF
clone_size: few
v_call: TRBV4-1

cdr3_aa: CSGAGGQETQYF
clone_size: .
v_call: TRBV20-1

cdr3_aa: CSVDSDRGRVYGYTF
clone_size: .
v_call: TRBV29-1

cdr3_aa: CASRPVARRGRTEAFF
clone_size: few
v_call: TRBV11-2

cdr3_aa: CASSPRLRGDTGELFF
clone_size: few
v_call: TRBV12-3/TRBV12-4

cdr3_aa: CASSSGGSSYNEQFF
clone_size: .
v_call: TRBV6-5

cdr3_aa: CASTMRVYEQYF
clone_size: .
v_call: TRBV2

cdr3_aa: CASSVGEVETQYF
clone_size: many
v_call: TRBV5-1

cdr3_aa: CASRGQVNTEAFF
clone_size: .
v_call: TRBV7-2

cdr3_aa: CASSLAGSGGLNTGELFF
clone_size: .
v_call: TRBV5-1

cdr3_aa: CASSWGQGATNTGELFF
clone_size: few
v_call: TRBV5-1

cdr3_aa: CASRDTMNTEAFF
clone_size: .
v_call: TRBV10-2

cdr3_aa: CASSQESHTQYF
clone_size: few
v_call: TRBV4-1

cdr3_aa: CASSQEGGLNTEAFF
clone_size: .
v_call: TRBV4-3

cdr3_aa: CASSGGLEETQYF
clone_size: .
v_call: TRBV7-3

cdr3_aa: CASSQEPQGAAEAFF
clone_size: many
v_call: TRBV4-3

cdr3_aa: CSVPPLAALETQYF
clone_size: .
v_call: TRBV20-1

cdr3_aa: CASSLSRLAGHTGELFF
clone_size: .
v_call: TRBV12-3/TRBV12-4

cdr3_aa: CASSRLAGANEQFF
clone_size: .
v_call: TRBV10-2

cdr3_aa: CASSVGLASGELFF
clone_size: .
v_call: TRBV9

cdr3_aa: CSATEGLETQYF
clone_size: many
v_call: TRBV20-1

cdr3_aa: CASSLSGTPSEKLFF
clone_size: few
v_call: TRBV7-2

cdr3_aa: CASSPGTSNTGELFF
clone_size: many
v_call: TRBV12-3/TRBV12-4

cdr3_aa: CASSQVPFDRASTDTQYF
clone_size: .
v_call: TRBV4-3

cdr3_aa: CASSRQTEAFF
clone_size: many
v_call: TRBV7-2

cdr3_aa: CASRFDGNTEAFF
clone_size: .
v_call: TRBV5-1

cdr3_aa: CASSVAVGETQYF
clone_size: many
v_call: TRBV9

cdr3_aa: CASSFPFEGGANTGELFF
clone_size: few
v_call: TRBV7-6

cdr3_aa: CASSPPTGAKQYF
clone_size: .
v_call: TRBV4-2

cdr3_aa: CSAPDRVKGNQPQHF
clone_size: .
v_call: TRBV20-1

cdr3_aa: CASSSAGTQETQYF
clone_size: many
v_call: TRBV7-2

cdr3_aa: CATSDWGDTGELFF
clone_size: .
v_call: TRBV24-1

cdr3_aa: CASKRDIQGYTF
clone_size: .
v_call: TRBV6-1

cdr3_aa: CASSFWGGQETQYF
clone_size: few
v_call: TRBV7-2

cdr3_aa: CASSLGSSVETQYF
clone_size: few
v_call: TRBV7-9

cdr3_aa: CASSPGIGGYNEQFF
clone_size: .
v_call: TRBV5-1

cdr3_aa: CASRRGGLGQPQHF
clone_size: .
v_call: TRBV12-3/TRBV12-4

cdr3_aa: CASSLRPIDTQYF
clone_size: few
v_call: TRBV11-2

cdr3_aa: CASSLGGFVQPQHF
clone_size: few
v_call: TRBV28

cdr3_aa: CASSWSPGRNTEAFF
clone_size: many
v_call: TRBV7-3

cdr3_aa: CASSPGGPYQPQHF
clone_size: few
v_call: TRBV2

cdr3_aa: CASSQDHPQSEQYF
clone_size: few
v_call: TRBV4-2

cdr3_aa: CASRGWGGAPDEQFF
clone_size: .
v_call: TRBV7-8

cdr3_aa: CASSPGTGEHEQFF
clone_size: few
v_call: TRBV27

cdr3_aa: CAWSREAGPQHF
clone_size: few
v_call: TRBV30

cdr3_aa: CASSQIKAREADEQYF
clone_size: .
v_call: TRBV4-2

cdr3_aa: CASGQAGGPDTQYF
clone_size: few
v_call: TRBV25-1

cdr3_aa: CASTGTGSYNEQFF
clone_size: .
v_call: TRBV10-3

cdr3_aa: CASSLRPAGGPRETQYF
clone_size: few
v_call: TRBV12-3/TRBV12-4

cdr3_aa: CASSFSQNTEAFF
clone_size: many
v_call: TRBV7-2

cdr3_aa: CASGINNEQFF
clone_size: .
v_call: TRBV9

cdr3_aa: CASSSATSGGADTQYF
clone_size: few
v_call: TRBV5-1

cdr3_aa: CASSPPTSTDTQYF
clone_size: many
v_call: TRBV7-9

cdr3_aa: CASSPQGAGTEAFF
clone_size: few
v_call: TRBV5-1

cdr3_aa: CASSWGQEAFF
clone_size: .
v_call: TRBV5-6

cdr3_aa: CASSLDLSTYNEQFF
clone_size: many
v_call: TRBV7-2

cdr3_aa: CASSLDRGAGNTIYF
clone_size: many
v_call: TRBV5-1

cdr3_aa: CASSQVKAQVNTEAFF
clone_size: few
v_call: TRBV4-2

cdr3_aa: CASSWAWSQGEGEQFF
clone_size: .
v_call: TRBV27